This T cell receptor (beta chain) was observed in a study of monozygotic twins with inflammatory bowel disease. Template switching appended UMIs that held a 6-nucleotide sample barcode. TCRalpha and TCRbeta cDNA underwent two nested PCRs of around 15 and 10 cycles. TCRdb re-called the 5' RACE reads; every CDR3 protein appears as one record, without DNA. The sample's table shows nearly 45,000 distinct CDR3 sequences. This CDR3 is 14 amino acids long. Germline CDR1 is LGHNA and CDR2 is YSLEER. The specimen sequenced was blood. The TCR was taken from a human donor with ulcerative colitis or Crohn's disease, or a healthy co-twin of an affected twin (not recorded which). The chain employs TRBV4-3 and TRBJ1-1; no DNA is available, so the TRBD1 call from TCRdb remains unchecked. The CDR3 spells CASSPLQGVTEAFF.